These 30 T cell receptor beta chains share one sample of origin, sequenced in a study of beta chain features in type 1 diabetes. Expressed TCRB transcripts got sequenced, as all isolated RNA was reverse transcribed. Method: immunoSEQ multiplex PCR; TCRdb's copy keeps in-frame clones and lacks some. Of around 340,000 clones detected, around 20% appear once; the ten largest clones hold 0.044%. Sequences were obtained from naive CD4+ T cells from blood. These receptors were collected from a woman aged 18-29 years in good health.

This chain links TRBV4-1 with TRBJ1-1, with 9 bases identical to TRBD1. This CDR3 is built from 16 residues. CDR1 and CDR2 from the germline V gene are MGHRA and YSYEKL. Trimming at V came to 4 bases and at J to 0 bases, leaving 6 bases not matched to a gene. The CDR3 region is CASSRGQGMMNTEAFF. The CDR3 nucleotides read TGCGCCAGCAGCCGGGGACAGGGTATGATGAACACTGAAGCTTTCTTT.

CDR3 amino acids: CASSLGQFPGELFF. The CDR3, as DNA: TGTGCCAGCAGTTTGGGACAGTTTCCCGGGGAGCTGTTTTTT. The chain joins TRBV27 to TRBJ2-2; TRBD1 agrees at 7 bases. The germline CDR1 and CDR2 sequences are MNHEY and SMNVEV (reference sequence). J gave up 6 bases and V 3 bases, and 4 bases lay outside the gene matches. This CDR3 is built from 14 residues.

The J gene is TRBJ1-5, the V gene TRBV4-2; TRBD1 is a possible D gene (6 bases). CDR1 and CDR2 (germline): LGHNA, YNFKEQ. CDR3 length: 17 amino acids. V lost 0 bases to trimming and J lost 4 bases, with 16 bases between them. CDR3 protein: CASSQDGGAAGNQPQHF. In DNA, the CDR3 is TGTGCCAGCAGCCAAGATGGGGGGGCTGCGGGGAATCAGCCCCAGCATTTT.

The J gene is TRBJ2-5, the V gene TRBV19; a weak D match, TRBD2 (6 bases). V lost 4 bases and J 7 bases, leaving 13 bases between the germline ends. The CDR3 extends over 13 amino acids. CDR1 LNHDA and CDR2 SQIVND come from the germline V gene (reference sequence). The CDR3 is CASSNGGMGTQYF. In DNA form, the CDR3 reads TGTGCCAGTAGTAATGGAGGGATGGGGACCCAGTACTTC. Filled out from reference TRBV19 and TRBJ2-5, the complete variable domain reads DGGITQSPKYLFRKEGQNVTLSCEQNLNHDAMYWYRQDPGQGLRLIYYSQIVNDFQKGDIAEGYSVSREKKESFPLTVTSAQKNPTAFYLCASSNGGMGTQYFGPGTRLLVL.

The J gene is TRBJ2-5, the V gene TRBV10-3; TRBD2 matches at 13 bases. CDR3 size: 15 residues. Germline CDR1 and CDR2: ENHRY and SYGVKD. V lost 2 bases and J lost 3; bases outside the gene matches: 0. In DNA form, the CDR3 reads TGTGCCATCAGTGAGGGGACTAGCGGGGAAGAGACCCAGTACTTC. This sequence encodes CAISEGTSGEETQYF.

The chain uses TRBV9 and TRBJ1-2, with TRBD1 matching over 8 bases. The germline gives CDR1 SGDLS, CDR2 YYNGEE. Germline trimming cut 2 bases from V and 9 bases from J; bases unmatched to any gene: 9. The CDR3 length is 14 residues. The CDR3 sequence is CASSVSRQGMSYTF. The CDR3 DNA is TGTGCCAGCAGCGTCAGCCGACAGGGGATGAGCTACACCTTC.

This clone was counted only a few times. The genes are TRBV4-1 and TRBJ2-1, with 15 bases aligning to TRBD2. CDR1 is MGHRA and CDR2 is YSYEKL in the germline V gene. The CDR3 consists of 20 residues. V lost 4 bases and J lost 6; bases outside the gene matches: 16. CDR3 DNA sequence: TGCGCCAGCAGCCGGGGGCGGACTAGCGGGGGGGCCGGCGTTGGCAATGAGCAGTTCTTC. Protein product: CASSRGRTSGGAGVGNEQFF.

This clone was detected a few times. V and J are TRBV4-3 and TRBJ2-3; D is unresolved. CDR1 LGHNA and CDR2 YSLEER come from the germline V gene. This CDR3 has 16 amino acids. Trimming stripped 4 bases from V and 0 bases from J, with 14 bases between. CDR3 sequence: CASSPSLAVSTDTQYF. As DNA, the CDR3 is TGCGCCAGCAGCCCCTCTTTAGCCGTTAGCACAGATACGCAGTATTTT.

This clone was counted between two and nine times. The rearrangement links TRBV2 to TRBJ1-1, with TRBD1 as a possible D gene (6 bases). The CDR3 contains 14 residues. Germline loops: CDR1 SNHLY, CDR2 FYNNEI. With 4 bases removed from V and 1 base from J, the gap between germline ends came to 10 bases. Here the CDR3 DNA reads TGTGCCAGCAGTGTCCTGGGACAGAACACTGAAGCTTTCTTT. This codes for CASSVLGQNTEAFF.

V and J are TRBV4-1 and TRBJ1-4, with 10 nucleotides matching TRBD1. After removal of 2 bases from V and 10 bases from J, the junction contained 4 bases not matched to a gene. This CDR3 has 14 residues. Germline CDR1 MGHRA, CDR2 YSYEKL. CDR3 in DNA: TGCGCCAGCAGCCAACCCCGGACAGGGGGAAAACTGTTTTTT. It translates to CASSQPRTGGKLFF.

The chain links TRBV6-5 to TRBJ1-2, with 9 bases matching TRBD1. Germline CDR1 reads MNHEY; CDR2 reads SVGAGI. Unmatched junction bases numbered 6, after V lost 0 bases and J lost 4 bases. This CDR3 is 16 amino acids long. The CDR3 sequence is CASSYSAGQGPYGYTF. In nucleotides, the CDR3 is TGTGCCAGCAGTTACTCCGCGGGACAGGGACCCTATGGCTACACCTTC.

This CDR3 reads CASSTIHEQYF. The DNA of the CDR3 is TGTGCCAGCAGCACTATACACGAGCAGTACTTC. The V call is TRBV7-2, the J call TRBJ2-7; no definite D call. The CDR3 is 11 residues long. The V end was cut by 5 bases, the J end by 5 bases, with 7 bases between. Germline CDR1 reads SGHTA; CDR2 reads FQGNSA.

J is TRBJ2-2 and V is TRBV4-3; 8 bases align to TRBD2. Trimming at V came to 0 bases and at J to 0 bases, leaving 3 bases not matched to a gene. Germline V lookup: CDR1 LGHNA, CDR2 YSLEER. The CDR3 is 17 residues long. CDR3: CASSQDWRGANTGELFF. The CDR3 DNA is TGCGCCAGCAGCCAAGATTGGCGGGGGGCGAACACCGGGGAGCTGTTTTTT.

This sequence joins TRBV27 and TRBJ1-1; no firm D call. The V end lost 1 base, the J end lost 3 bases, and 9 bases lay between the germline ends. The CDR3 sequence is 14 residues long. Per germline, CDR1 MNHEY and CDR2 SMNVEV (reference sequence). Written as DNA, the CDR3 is TGTGCCAGCAGTTTATTAGACGAGGACACTGAAGCTTTCTTT. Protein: CASSLLDEDTEAFF.

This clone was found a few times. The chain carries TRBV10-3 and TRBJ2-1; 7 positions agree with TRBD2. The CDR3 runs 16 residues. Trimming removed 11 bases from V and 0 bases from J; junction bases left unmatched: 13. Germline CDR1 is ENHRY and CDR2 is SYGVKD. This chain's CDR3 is CAAAGSGASSYNEQFF. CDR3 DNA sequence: TGTGCCGCAGCGGGGAGCGGTGCCAGCTCCTACAATGAGCAGTTCTTC.

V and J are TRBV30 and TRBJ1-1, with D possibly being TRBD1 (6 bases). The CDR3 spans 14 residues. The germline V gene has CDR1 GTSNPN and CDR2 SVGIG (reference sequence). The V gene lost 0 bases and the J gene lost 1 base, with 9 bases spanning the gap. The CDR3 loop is CAWSVTGWNTEAFF. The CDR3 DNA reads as TGTGCCTGGAGTGTCACAGGGTGGAACACTGAAGCTTTCTTT.

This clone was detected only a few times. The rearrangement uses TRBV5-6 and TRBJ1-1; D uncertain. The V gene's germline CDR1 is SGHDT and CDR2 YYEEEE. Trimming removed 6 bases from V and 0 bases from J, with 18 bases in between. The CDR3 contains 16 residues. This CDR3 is CASIRNSDTLNTEAFF. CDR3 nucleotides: TGTGCCAGCATCCGGAACTCTGACACATTGAACACTGAAGCTTTCTTT.

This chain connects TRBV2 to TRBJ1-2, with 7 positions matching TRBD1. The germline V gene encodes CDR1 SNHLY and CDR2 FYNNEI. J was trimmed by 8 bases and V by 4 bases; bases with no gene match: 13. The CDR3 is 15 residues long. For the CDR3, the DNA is TGTGCCAGCAGTGCCCAACAGGGGTGGGGTCTCGGCTACACCTTC. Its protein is CASSAQQGWGLGYTF.

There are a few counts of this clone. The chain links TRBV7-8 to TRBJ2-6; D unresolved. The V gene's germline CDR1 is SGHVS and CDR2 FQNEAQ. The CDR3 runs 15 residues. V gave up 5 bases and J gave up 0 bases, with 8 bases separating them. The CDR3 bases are TGTGCCAGCAGCCCGCCGGGCTCTGGGGCCAACGTCCTGACTTTC. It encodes CASSPPGSGANVLTF.

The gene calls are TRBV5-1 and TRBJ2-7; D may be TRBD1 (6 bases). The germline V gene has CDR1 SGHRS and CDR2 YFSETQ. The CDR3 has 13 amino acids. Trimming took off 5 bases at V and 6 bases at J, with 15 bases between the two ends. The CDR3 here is CASRGADTPEQYF. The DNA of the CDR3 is TGCGCCAGCAGGGGGGCAGACACTCCCGAGCAGTACTTC.

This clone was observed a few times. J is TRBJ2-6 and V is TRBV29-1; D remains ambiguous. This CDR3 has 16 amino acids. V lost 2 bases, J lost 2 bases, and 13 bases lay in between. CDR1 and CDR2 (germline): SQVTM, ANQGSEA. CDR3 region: CSVERIESAGANVLTF. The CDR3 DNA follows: TGCAGCGTTGAAAGAATCGAATCGGCTGGGGCCAACGTCCTGACTTTC.

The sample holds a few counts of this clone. CDR3 loop: CASSPVGMSGELFF. CDR3 in DNA: TGCGCCAGCAGCCCGGTCGGGATGTCCGGGGAGCTGTTTTTT. The chain combines TRBV5-1 with TRBJ2-2, with D possibly TRBD2 on 5 matching bases. The CDR3 has 14 residues. V was clipped by 4 bases and J by 6 bases, with 13 bases between them. Germline V gene sequence: CDR1 SGHRS, CDR2 YFSETQ.

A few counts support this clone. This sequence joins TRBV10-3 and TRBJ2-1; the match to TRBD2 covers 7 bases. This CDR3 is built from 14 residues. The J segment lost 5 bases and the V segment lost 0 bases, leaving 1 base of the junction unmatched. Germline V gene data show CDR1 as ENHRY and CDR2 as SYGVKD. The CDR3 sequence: CAISESSGDNEQFF. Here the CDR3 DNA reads TGTGCCATCAGTGAGTCGAGCGGGGACAATGAGCAGTTCTTC.

The CDR3 here is CASSQDPGTGISYNEQFF. Here the CDR3 DNA reads TGTGCCAGCAGCCAAGATCCCGGGACAGGGATTAGTTACAATGAGCAGTTCTTC. The V gene is TRBV14, the J gene TRBJ2-1; 9 bases fit TRBD1. CDR1 SGHDN and CDR2 FVKESK come from the germline V gene. CDR3 length: 18 amino acids. V was pared by 0 bases and J by 4 bases, with 10 bases of the junction left unmatched.

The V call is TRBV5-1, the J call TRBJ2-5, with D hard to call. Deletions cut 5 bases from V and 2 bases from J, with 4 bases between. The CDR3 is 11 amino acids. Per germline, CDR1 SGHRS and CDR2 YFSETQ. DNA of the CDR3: TGCGCCAGCAGATCGCAAGAGACCCAGTACTTC. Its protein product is CASRSQETQYF.

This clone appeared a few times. The CDR3 protein is CASSSGSGNTIYF. CDR3 nucleotide sequence: TGTGCCAGCAGCTCTGGGAGCGGAAACACCATATATTTT. V and J are TRBV7-9 and TRBJ1-3; no reliable D call. Per the germline V gene, CDR1 is SEHNR and CDR2 is FQNEAQ (reference sequence). The CDR3 has 13 residues. V lost 4 bases, J lost 4 bases, and 8 bases lay in between.

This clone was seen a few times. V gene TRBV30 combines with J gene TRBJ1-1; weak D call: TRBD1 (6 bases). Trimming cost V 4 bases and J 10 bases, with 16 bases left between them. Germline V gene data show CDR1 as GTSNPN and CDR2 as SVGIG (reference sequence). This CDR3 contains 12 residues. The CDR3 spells CAWTWTTGRAFF. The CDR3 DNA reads TGTGCCTGGACCTGGACAACAGGGAGAGCTTTCTTT.

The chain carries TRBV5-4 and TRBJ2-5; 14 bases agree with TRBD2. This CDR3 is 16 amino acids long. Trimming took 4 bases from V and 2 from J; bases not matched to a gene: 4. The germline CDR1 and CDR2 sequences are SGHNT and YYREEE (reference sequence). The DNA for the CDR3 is TGTGCCAGCAGCATGGGACTAGCGGGAGTACAAGAGACCCAGTACTTC. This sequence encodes CASSMGLAGVQETQYF.

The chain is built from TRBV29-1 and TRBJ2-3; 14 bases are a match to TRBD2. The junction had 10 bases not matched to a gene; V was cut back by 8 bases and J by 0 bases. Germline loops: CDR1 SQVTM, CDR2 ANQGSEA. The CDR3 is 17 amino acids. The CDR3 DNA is TGCAGCATAACCGGGACTAGCGGGGGCACTAGCACAGATACGCAGTATTTT. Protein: CSITGTSGGTSTDTQYF.

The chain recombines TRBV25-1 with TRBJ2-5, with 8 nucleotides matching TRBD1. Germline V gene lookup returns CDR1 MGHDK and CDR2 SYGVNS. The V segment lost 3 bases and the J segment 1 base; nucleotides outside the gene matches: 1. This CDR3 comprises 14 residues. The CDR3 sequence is CASSDQGAQETQYF. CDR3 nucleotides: TGTGCCAGCAGTGACCAGGGGGCCCAAGAGACCCAGTACTTC.